This T cell receptor (beta chain) is from a study of cytomegalovirus exposure and HLA in healthy donors. Study-wide background: There were approximately 81 million unique TCRs (from HLA-typed donors) in an early data release. The study, taken as a whole, reports: Most TCR sequences were rare, but some public TCRs occurred in many donors. CMV antigen specificity of a few CMV-associated chains was confirmed in vitro.

This CDR3 region has 17 residues. V shed 2 bases and J 3 bases; nucleotides not matched to a gene: 12. Germline V gene lookup returns CDR1 SGHRS and CDR2 YFSETQ. Likely unrecorded immune exposures existed in these nominally healthy donors. A multiplex PCR was run with 60 Vbeta primers and 13 Jbeta primers. TCRdb's table, derived via immunoSEQ multiplex PCR, lists solely in-frame clones and lacks some. The sample has about 90,000 clones, about two thirds seen once. Notes on this clone: Antigen: not known.

The chain uses TRBV5-1 and TRBJ2-7; 9 nucleotides align to TRBD1. This clonotype originated in a woman aged 25 to 39 in good health and CMV-seropositive. Sample: PBMCs. CDR3 nucleotide sequence: TGCGCCAGCAGCTTCGCCATTCCGGGACAGGGTGGCTACGAGCAGTACTTC. Amino acids: CASSFAIPGQGGYEQYF.